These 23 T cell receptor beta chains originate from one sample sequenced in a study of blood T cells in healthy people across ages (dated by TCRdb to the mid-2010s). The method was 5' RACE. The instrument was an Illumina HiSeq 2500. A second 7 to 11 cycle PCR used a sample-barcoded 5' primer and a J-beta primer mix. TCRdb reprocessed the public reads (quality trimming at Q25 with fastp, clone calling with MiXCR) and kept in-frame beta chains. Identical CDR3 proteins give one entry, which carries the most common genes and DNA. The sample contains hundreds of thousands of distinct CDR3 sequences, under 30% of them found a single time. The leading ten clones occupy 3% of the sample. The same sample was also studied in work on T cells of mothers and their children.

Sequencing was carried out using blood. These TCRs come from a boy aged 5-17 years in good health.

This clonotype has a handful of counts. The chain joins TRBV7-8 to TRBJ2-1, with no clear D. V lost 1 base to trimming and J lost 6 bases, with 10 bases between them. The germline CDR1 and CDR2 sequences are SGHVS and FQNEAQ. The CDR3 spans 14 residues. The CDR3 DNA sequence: TGTGCCAGCAGCTTAGGGACCCTAGGCAATGAGCAGTTCTTC. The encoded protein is CASSLGTLGNEQFF.

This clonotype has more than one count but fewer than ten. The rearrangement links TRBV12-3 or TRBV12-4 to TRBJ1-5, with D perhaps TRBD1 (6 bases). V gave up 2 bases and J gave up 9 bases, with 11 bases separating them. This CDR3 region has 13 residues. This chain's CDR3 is CASSLNRERPQHF. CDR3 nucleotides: TGTGCCAGCAGTTTAAACAGGGAGCGGCCCCAGCATTTT.

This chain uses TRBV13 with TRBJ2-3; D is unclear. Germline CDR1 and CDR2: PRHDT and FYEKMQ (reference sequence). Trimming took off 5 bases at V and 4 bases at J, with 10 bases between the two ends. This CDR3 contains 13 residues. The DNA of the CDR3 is TGTGCCAGCAGCCCCACGGGCCCAGATACGCAGTATTTT. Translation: CASSPTGPDTQYF.

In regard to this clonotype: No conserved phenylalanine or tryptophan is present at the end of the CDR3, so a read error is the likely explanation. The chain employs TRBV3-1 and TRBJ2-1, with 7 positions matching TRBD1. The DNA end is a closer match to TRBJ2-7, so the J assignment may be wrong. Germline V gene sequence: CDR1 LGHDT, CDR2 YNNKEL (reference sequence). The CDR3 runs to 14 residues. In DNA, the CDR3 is TGTGCCAGCAGCCAAGGGGACAGCTCCTACGAGCAGTACCTC. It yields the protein CASSQGDSSYEQYL.

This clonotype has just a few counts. Written as DNA, the CDR3 is TGCGCCAGCAGTGACCCCCGGGACAGGGGGCACAATGAGCAGTTCTTC. Translation gives CASSDPRDRGHNEQFF. The chain uses TRBV10-2 and TRBJ2-7, with TRBD1 matching 12 bases. The J call is in doubt because the DNA end fits TRBJ2-1 better. Germline-derived CDR1 and CDR2 are WSHSY and SAAADI. The CDR3 is 16 amino acids.

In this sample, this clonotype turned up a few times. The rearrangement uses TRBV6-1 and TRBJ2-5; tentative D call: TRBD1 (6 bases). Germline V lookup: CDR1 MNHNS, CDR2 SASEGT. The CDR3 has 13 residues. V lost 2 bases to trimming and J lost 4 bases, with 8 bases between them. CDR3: CASSERTVETQYF. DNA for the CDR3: TGTGCCAGCAGTGAAAGGACAGTAGAGACCCAGTACTTC.

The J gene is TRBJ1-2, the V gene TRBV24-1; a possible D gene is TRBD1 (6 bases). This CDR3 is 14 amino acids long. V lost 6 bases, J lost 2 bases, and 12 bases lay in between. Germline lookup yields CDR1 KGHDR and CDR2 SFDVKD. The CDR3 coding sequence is TGTGCCACCAGTTTGGGGGGGCACAACTATGGCTACACCTTC. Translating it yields CATSLGGHNYGYTF.

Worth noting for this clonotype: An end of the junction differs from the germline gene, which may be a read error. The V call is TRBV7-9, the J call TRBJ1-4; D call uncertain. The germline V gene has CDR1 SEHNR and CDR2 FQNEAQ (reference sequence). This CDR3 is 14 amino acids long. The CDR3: CASSVDGSNEKLLF. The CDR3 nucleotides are TGTGCCAGCAGCGTGGACGGTTCGAATGAAAAACTGCTTTTT.

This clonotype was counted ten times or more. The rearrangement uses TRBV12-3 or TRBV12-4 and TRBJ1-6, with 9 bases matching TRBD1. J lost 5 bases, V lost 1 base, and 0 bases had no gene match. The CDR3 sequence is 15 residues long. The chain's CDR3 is CASSLGDRDNSPLHF. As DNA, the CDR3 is TGTGCCAGCAGTTTAGGGGACAGGGATAATTCACCCCTCCACTTT.

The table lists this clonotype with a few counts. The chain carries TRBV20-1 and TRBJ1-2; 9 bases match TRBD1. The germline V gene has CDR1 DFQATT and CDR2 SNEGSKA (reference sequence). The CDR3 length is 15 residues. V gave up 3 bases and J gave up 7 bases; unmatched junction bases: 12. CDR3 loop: CSARATATGGSGYTF. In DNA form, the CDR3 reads TGCAGTGCTAGGGCCACCGCGACAGGGGGATCTGGCTACACCTTC.

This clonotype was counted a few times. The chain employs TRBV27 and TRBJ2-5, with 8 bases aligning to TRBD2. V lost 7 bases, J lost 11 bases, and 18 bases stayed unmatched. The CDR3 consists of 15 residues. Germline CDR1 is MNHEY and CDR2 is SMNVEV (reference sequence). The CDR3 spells CASIERAGVFYGQYF. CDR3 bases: TGTGCCAGCATCGAGAGAGCGGGGGTTTTCTACGGGCAGTACTTC.

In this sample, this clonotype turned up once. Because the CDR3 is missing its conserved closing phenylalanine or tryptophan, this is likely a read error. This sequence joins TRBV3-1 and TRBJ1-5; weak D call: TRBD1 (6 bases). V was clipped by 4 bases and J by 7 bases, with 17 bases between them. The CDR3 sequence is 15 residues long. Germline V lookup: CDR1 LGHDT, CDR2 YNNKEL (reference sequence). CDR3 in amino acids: CASSPTGQSSQPQHL. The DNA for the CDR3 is TGTGCCAGCAGCCCCACAGGACAGTCAAGCCAGCCCCAGCATCTT.

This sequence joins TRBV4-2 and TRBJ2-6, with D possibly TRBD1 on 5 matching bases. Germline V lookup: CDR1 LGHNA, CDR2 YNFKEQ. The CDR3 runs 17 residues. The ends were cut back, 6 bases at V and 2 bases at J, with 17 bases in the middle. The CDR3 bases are TGTGCCAGCAGGGGTAAGGGGAACCTTGCTGGGGCCAACGTCCTGACTTTC. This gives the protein CASRGKGNLAGANVLTF.

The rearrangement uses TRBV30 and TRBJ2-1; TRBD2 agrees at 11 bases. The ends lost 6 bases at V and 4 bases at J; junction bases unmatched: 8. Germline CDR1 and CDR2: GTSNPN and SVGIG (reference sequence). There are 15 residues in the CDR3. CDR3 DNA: TGTGCCTGTACGACTAGCGGGGATCTATACAATGAGCAGTTCTTC. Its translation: CACTTSGDLYNEQFF.

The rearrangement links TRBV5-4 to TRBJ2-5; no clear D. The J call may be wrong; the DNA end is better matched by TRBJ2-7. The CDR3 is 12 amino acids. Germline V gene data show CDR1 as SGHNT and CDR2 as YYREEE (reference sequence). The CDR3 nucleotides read TGTGCCAGCAGCTCTTTAGTGGGCGAGCAGTACTTC. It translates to CASSSLVGEQYF.

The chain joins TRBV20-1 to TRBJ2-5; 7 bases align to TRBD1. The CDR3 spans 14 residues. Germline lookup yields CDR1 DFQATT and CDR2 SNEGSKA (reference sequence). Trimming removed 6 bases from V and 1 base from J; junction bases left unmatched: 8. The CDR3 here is CSAPDGTVQETQYF. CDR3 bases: TGCAGTGCACCCGACGGGACAGTCCAAGAGACCCAGTACTTC.

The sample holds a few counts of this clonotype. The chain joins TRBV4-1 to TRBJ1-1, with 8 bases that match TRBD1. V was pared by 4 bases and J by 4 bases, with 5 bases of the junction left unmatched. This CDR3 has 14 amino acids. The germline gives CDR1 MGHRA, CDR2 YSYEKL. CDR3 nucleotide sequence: TGCGCCAGCAGCCTTCCAGGGGGCCCCACTGAAGCTTTCTTT. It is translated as CASSLPGGPTEAFF.

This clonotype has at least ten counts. CDR3 in amino acids: CASSYNSGANVLTF. CDR3 bases: TGTGCCAGCAGTTACAACTCTGGGGCCAACGTCCTGACTTTC. This chain joins TRBV6-2 or TRBV6-3 and TRBJ2-6; the D is unclear. The germline gives CDR1 MNHEY, CDR2 SVGEGT. This CDR3 has 14 amino acids. Deletions cut 2 bases from V and 0 bases from J, with 2 bases between.

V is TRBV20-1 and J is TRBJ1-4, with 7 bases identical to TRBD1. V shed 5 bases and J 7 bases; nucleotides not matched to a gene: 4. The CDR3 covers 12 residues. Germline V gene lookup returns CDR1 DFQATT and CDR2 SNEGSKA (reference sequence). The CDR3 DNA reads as TGCAGTGCTCTTGGGACAGCTGAAAAACTGTTTTTT. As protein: CSALGTAEKLFF.

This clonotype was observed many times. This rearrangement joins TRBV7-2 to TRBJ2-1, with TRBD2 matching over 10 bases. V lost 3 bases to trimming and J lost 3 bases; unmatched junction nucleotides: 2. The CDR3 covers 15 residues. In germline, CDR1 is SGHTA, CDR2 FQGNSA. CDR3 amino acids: CASSLLAGVYNEQFF. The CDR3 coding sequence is TGTGCCAGCAGCTTGCTAGCGGGGGTCTACAATGAGCAGTTCTTC.

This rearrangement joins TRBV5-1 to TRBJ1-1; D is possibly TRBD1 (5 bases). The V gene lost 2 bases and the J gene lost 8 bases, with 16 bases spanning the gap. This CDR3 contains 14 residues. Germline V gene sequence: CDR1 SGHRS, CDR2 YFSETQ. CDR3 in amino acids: CASSLRDGQAEAFF. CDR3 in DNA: TGCGCCAGCAGCTTAAGGGACGGTCAGGCGGAAGCTTTCTTT.

The CDR3 DNA sequence: TGTGCCAGCAGCTTTGCTAGAGACGAGACCCAGTACTTC. Residues: CASSFARDETQYF. The chain uses TRBV7-3 and TRBJ2-5; the D is unclear. V gave up 3 bases and J gave up 5 bases, with 10 bases separating them. The CDR3 runs to 13 residues. Germline V CDR1 and CDR2: SGHTA, FQGTGA.

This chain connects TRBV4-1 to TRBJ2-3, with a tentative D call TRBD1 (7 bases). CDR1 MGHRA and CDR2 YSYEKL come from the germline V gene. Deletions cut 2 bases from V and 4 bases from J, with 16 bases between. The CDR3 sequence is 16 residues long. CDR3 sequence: CASSQPGGGGADTQYF. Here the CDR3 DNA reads TGCGCCAGCAGCCAACCGGGCGGAGGGGGCGCAGATACGCAGTATTTT.